This T cell receptor beta chain was profiled in a study of shared clonotypes between healthy human individuals. Looking at the study overall: Sampling drew on donors who were two women and a few men aged 18 to 49. Plates per donor: three CD4 naive, three CD4 memory, two CD8 naive, one CD8 memory. Study-level points and caveats: Non-shared clonotypes showed lower generation probabilities than clonotypes common to all four donors. Rarefaction gave evidence that sorted-subset sequencing remained incomplete despite large depth.

CD45RO-negative, CCR7-selected cells formed the naive CD8 fraction, which excluded terminally differentiated effector memory CD45RA+ cells. CDR3 size: 19 residues. The junction had 11 bases not matched to a gene; V was cut back by 0 bases and J by 0 bases. From germline, CDR1 is SGDLS and CDR2 YYNGEE. Produced via immunoSEQ multiplex PCR; TCRdb's table is partial and in-frame only. The sample comprises over 2 million clones, approximately 94% of which are singletons, and roughly 1% rests with the top ten. Details on this clone: Its specificity is unknown.

The sample comprised naive CD8+ T cells sorted from blood. The chain employs TRBV9 and TRBJ2-2; 7 bases agree with TRBD2. This receptor was obtained from a man aged 18-30 years in good health. The CDR3 nucleotides are TGTGCCAGCAGCGTAGCGGCTAGCGGAGACCTCTCGAACACCGGGGAGCTGTTTTTT. Translation: CASSVAASGDLSNTGELFF.